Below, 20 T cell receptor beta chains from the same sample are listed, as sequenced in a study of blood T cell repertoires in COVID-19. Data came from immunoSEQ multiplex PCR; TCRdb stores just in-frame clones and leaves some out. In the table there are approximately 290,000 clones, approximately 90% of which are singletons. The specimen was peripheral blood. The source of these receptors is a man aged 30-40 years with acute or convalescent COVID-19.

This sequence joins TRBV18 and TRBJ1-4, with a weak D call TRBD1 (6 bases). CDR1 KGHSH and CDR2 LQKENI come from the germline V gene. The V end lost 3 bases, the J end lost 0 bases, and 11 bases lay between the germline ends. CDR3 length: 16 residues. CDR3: CASSPMGHTTNEKLFF. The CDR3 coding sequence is TGTGCCAGCTCACCCATGGGACATACAACTAATGAAAAACTGTTTTTT. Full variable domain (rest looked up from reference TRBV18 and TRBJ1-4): NAGVMQNPRHLVRRRGQEARLRCSPMKGHSHVYWYRQLPEEGLKFMVYLQKENIIDESGMPKERFSAEFPKEGPSILRIQQVVRGDSAAYFCASSPMGHTTNEKLFFGSGTQLSVL.

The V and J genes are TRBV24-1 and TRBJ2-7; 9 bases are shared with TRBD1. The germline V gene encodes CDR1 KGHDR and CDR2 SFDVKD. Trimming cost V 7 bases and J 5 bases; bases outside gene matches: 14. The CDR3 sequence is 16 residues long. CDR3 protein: CATSPGTGKFSDEQYF. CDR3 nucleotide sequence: TGTGCCACCAGCCCCGGGACAGGGAAGTTTAGTGACGAGCAGTACTTC.

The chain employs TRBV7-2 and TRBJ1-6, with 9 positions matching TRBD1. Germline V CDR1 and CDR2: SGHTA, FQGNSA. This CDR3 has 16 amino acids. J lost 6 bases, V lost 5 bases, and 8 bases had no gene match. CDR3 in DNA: TGTGCCAGCAGCGTAAACTACAGGGGGCGTAATTCACCCCTCCACTTT. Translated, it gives CASSVNYRGRNSPLHF. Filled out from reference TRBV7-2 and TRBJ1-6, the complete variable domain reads GAGVSQSPSNKVTEKGKDVELRCDPISGHTALYWYRQSLGQGLEFLIYFQGNSAPDKSGLPSDRFSAERTGGSVSTLTIQRTQQEDSAVYLCASSVNYRGRNSPLHFGNGTRLTVT.

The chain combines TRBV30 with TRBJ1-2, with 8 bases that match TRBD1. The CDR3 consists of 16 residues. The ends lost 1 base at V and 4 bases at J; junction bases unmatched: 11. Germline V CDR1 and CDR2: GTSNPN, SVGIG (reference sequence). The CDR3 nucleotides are TGTGCCTGGAGTGGGAGACAGGGGACGCTCGGCTATGGCTACACCTTC. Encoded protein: CAWSGRQGTLGYGYTF. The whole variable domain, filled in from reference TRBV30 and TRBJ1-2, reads SQTIHQWPATLVQPVGSPLSLECTVEGTSNPNLYWYRQAAGRGLQLLFYSVGIGQISSEVPQNLSASRPQDRQFILSSKKLLLSDSGFYLCAWSGRQGTLGYGYTFGSGTRLTVV.

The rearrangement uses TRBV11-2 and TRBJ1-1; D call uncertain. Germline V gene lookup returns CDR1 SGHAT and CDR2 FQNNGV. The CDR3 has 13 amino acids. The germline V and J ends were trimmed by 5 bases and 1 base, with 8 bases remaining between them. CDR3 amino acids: CASSAGGNTEAFF. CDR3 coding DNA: TGTGCCAGCAGCGCCGGCGGGAACACTGAAGCTTTCTTT.

The CDR3 spells CASSVLAGSGEQFF. CDR3 DNA: TGTGCCAGCAGCGTACTAGCGGGGAGTGGTGAGCAGTTCTTC. V is TRBV9 and J is TRBJ2-1, with TRBD2 identical over 9 bases. The CDR3 runs to 14 residues. V dropped 1 base and J dropped 9; count of bases not matched to a gene: 5. CDR1 and CDR2 from the germline V gene are SGDLS and YYNGEE. Combining the CDR3 with reference TRBV9 and TRBJ2-1 gives the whole variable domain DSGVTQTPKHLITATGQRVTLRCSPRSGDLSVYWYQQSLDQGLQFLIQYYNGEERAKGNILERFSAQQFPDLHSELNLSSLELGDSALYFCASSVLAGSGEQFFGPGTRLTVL.

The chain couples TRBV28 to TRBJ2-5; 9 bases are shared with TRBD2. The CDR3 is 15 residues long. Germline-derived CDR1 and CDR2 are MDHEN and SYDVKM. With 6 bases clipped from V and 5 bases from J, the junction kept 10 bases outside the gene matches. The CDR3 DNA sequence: TGTGCCAGCAGCCCCGGGACTAGCTATCGGGAGACCCAGTACTTC. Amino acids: CASSPGTSYRETQYF. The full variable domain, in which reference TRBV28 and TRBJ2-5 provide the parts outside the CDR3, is DVKVTQSSRYLVKRTGEKVFLECVQDMDHENMFWYRQDPGLGLRLIYFSYDVKMKEKGDIPEGYSVSREKKERFSLILESASTNQTSMYLCASSPGTSYRETQYFGPGTRLLVL.

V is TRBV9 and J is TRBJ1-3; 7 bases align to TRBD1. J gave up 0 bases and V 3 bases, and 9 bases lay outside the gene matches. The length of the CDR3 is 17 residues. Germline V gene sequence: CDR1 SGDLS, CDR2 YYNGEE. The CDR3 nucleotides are TGTGCCAGCAGCGACTCAAGACAGGGCCGCTCTGGAAACACCATATATTTT. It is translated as CASSDSRQGRSGNTIYF.

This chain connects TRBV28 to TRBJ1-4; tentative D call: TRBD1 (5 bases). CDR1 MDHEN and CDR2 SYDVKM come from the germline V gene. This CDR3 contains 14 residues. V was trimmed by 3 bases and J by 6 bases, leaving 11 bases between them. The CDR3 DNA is TGTGCCAGCAGTTTTGGGGGAGGTCATGAAAAACTGTTTTTT. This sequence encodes CASSFGGGHEKLFF.

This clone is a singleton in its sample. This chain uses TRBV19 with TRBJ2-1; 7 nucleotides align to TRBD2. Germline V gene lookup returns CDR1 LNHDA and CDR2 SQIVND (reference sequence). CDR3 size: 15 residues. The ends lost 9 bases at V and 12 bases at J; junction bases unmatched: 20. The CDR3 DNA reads TGTGCCAGCACATCACCCTCTTCCTCTAGCGGACGGCAGTTCTTC. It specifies CASTSPSSSSGRQFF.

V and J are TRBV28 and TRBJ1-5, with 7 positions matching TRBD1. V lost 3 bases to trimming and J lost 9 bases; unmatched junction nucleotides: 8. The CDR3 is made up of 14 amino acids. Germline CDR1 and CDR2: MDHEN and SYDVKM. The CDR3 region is CASSLKTGLTPQHF. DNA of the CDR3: TGTGCCAGCAGTTTGAAGACAGGGCTGACGCCCCAGCATTTT.

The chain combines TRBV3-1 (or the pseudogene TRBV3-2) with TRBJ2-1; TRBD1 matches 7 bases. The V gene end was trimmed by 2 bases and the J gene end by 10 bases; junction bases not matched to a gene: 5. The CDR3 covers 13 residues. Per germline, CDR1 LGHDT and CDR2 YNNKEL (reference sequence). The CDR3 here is CASSQQWDREQFF. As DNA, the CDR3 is TGTGCCAGCAGCCAACAGTGGGACAGAGAGCAGTTCTTC.

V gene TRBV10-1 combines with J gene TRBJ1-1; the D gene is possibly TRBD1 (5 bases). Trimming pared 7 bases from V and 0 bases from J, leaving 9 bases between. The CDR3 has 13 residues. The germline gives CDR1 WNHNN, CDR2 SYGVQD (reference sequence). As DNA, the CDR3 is TGCGCCAGCAAAGGACACTTGAACACTGAAGCTTTCTTT. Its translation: CASKGHLNTEAFF.

The CDR3 nucleotides are TGTGCCAGCAGCGTAGCGCCTAGCGGGGACACAGATACGCAGTATTTT. As protein: CASSVAPSGDTDTQYF. The rearrangement links TRBV9 to TRBJ2-3, with 9 bases fitting TRBD2. Unmatched junction bases numbered 4, after V lost 0 bases and J lost 2 bases. Germline loops: CDR1 SGDLS, CDR2 YYNGEE. This CDR3 has 16 residues.

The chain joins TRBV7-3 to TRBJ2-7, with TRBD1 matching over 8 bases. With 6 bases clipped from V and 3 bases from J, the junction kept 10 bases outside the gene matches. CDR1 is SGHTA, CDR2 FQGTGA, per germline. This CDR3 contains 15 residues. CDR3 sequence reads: CASRLTGTGDYEQYF. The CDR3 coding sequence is TGTGCCAGCAGGCTTACCGGGACAGGAGACTACGAGCAGTACTTC.

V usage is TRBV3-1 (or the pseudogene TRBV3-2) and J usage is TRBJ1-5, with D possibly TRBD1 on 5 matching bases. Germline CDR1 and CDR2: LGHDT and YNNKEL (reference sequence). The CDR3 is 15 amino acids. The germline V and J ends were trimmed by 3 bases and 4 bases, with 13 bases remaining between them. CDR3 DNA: TGTGCCAGCAGCCATTCAGGGCAGGGAAATCAGCCCCAGCATTTT. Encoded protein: CASSHSGQGNQPQHF.

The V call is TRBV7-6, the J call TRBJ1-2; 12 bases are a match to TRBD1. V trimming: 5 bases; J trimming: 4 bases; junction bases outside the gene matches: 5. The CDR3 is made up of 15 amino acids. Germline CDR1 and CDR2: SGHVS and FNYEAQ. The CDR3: CASSPGTGGLYGYTF. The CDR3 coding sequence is TGTGCCAGCAGCCCAGGGACAGGGGGCCTCTATGGCTACACCTTC.

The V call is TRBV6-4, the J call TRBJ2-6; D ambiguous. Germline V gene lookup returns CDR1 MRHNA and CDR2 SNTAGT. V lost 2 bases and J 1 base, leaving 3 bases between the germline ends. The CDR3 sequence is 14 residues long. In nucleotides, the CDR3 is TGTGCCAGCAGTGACCAGTCTGGGGCCAACGTCCTGACTTTC. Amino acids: CASSDQSGANVLTF.

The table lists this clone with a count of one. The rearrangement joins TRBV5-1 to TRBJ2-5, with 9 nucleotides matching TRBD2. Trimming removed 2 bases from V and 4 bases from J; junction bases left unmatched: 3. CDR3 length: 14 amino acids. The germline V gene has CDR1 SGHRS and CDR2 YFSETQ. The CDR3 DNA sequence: TGCGCCAGCAGCTTCCTTAGCGGGGGAGAGACCCAGTACTTC. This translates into CASSFLSGGETQYF.

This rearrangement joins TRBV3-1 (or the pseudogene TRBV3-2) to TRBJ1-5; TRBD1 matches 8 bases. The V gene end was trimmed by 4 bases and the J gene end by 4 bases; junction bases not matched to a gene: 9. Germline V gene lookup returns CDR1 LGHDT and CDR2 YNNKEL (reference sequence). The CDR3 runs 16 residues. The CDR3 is CASSRGNRGTNQPQHF. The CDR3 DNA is TGTGCCAGCAGCCGTGGGAACAGGGGGACGAATCAGCCCCAGCATTTT.